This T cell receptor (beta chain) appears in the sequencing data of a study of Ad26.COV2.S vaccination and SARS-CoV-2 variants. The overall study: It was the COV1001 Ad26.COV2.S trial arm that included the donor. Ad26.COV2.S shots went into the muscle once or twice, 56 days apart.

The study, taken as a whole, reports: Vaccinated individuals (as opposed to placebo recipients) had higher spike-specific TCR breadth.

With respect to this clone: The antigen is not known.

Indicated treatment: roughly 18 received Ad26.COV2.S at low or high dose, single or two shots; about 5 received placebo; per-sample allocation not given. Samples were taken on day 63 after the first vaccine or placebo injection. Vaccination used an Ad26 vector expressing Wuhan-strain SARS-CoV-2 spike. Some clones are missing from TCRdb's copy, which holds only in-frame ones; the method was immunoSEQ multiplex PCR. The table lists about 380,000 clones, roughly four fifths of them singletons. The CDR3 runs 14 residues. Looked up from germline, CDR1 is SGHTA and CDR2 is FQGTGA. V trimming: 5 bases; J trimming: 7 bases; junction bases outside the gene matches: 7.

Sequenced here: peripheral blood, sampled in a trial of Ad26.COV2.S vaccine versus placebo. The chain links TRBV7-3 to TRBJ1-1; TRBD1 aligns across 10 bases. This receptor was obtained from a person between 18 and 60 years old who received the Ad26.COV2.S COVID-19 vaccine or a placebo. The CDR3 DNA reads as TGTGCCAGCAGCCCGACAGGGGGCCTACGTGAAGCTTTCTTT. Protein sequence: CASSPTGGLREAFF.